This T cell receptor (beta chain) originates from a study of blood T cell repertoires in COVID-19. Germline V gives CDR1 SGHVS, CDR2 FNYEAQ. The CDR3 loop spans 14 amino acids. Trimming pared 5 bases from V and 9 bases from J, leaving 16 bases between. As originally analysed: Reference gene primer amplification gave estimated nucleated cell counts. TCRdb keeps only in-frame clones here, not all; method: immunoSEQ multiplex PCR. Clone size and V and J calls were adopted from that table, with D and trimming inferred from the DNA. The repertoire holds about 120,000 clones, with around 78% as singletons. The TCR sequence derives from a man between 65 and 80 years old with acute or convalescent COVID-19. The V gene is TRBV7-6, the J gene TRBJ1-4; D is perhaps TRBD1 (5 bases). Sequencing input: peripheral blood. CDR3 sequence reads: CASSNSRASQKLFF. The CDR3 DNA reads TGTGCCAGCAGCAACTCCAGGGCCTCTCAAAAACTGTTTTTT.